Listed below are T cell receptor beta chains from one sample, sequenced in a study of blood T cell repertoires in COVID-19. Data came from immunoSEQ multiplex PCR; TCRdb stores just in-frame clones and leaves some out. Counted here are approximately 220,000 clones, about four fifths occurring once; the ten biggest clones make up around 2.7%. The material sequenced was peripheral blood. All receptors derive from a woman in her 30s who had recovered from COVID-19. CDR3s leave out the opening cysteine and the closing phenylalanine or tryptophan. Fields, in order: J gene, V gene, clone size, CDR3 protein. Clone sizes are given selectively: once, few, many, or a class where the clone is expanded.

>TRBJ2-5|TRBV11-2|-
ASSRRVERGETQY
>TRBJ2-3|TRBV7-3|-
ASSPTVGPTTQY
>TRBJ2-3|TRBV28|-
ASSNTQLAAPFSTDTQY
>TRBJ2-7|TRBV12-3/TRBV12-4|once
ASSLTVGGEQY
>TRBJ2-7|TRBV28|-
ASYPAGSSYEQY
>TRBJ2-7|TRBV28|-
ASSNSGDSYEQY
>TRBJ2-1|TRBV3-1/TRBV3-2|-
ASSQPPGASYNEQF
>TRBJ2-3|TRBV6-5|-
ASMTSGRDTQY
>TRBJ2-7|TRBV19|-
ASSISSQDLSEQY
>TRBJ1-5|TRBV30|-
AWSRLSGAGQPQH
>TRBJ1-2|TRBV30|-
AWSLRRGFGYT
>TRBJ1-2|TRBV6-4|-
ASSYRRGDPNGYT
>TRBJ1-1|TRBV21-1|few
ARTPPSTEAF
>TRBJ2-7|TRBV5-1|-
ASSPGQGEGEQY
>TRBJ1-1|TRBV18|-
ASSPAGGGVTEAF
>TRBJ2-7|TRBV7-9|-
ASSPSYLQDGDEQY
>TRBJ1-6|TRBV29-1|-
SVEDLPSSPLH
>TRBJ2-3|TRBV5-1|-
ASSPGQGRADTQY
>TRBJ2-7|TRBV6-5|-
ASSYDPTGSEQY
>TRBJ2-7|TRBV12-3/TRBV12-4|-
ASSLLAGVKY
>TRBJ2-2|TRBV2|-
ASKPAFSNTGELF
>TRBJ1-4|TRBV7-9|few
ASSSTGVLGKLF
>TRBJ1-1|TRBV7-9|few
ASSSRANRRGGPNTEAF
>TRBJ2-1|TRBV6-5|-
ASRRTGGVNEQF
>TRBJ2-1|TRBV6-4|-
ASSDPLLADEQF
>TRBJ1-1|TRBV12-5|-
ASGLRNTGGTEAF
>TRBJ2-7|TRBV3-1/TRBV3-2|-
ASRDGLAGGPSPLYEQY
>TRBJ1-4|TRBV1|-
TSSQGRGVNEKLF
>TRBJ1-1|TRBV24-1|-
ATSDLEGSEAF
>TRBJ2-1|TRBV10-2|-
ASSDTPSAGEQF
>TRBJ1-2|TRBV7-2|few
ASSLSQGLGYT
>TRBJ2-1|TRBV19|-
ASSIGLAGDNNEQF
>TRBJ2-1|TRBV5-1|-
ASSAISGSGGEQF
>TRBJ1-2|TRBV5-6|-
ASSFRDRIWGSGYT
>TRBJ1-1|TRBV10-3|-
AISGQGTGMNTEAF
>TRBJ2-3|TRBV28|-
ASSPPSETDTQY
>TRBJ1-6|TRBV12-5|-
ASGLGTGGSYNSPLH
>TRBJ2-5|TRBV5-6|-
ASSWDKYETQY
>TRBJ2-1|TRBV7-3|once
ASSRGQGASNEQF
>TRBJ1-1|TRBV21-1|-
ASSRDTEAF
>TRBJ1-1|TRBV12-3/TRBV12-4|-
ASSPQGNTEAF
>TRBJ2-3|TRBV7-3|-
ASSSTGAGTDTQY
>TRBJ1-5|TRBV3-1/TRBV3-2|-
ASSQDLPGQGRVQPQH
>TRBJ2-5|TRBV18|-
ASSPWDRGQETQY
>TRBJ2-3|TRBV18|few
ASSPPGPSTDTQY
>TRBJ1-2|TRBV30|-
AWSVGRGYGYT
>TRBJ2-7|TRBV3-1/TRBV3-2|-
ASSFRDSGGDEQY
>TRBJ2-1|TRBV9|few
ASNLDPNEQF
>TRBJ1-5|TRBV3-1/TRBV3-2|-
ASSQGGQPQH
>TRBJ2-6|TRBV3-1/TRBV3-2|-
ASASGTLSGANVLT
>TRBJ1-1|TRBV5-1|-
ASSSYAGGGTEAF
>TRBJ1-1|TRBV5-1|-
ASSVQENTEAF
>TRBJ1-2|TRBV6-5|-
ASSYSRANYGYT
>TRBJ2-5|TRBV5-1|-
ASDPGQGETQY